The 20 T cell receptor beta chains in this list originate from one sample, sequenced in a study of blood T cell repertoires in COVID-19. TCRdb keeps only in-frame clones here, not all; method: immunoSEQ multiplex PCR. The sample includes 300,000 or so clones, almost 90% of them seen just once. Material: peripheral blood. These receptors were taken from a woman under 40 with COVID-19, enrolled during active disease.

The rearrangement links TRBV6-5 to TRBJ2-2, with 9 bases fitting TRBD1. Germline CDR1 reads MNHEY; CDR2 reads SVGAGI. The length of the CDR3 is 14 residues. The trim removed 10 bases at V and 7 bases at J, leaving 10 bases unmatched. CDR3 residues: CANSLGQGGGELFF. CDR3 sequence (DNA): TGTGCCAACTCACTGGGACAGGGAGGCGGGGAGCTGTTTTTT.

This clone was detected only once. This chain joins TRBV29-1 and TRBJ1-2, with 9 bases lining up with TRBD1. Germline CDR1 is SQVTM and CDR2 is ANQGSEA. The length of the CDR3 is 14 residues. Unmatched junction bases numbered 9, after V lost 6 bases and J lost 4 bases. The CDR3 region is CSVSGQGSFYGYTF. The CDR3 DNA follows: TGCAGCGTGTCAGGACAGGGGTCCTTCTATGGCTACACCTTC.

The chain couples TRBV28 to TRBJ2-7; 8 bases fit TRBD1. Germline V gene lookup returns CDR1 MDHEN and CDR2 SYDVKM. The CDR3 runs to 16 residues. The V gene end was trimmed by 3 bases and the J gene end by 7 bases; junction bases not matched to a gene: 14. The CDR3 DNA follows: TGTGCCAGCAGTTTCCTTAAAACGGACAGGGAGAAGGAGCAGTACTTC. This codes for CASSFLKTDREKEQYF. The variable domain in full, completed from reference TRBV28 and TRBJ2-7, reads DVKVTQSSRYLVKRTGEKVFLECVQDMDHENMFWYRQDPGLGLRLIYFSYDVKMKEKGDIPEGYSVSREKKERFSLILESASTNQTSMYLCASSFLKTDREKEQYFGPGTRLTVT.

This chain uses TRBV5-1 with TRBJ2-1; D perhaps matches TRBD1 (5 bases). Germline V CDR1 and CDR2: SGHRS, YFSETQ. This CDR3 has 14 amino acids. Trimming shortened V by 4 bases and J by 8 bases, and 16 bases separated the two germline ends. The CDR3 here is CASSPSHDRDEQFF. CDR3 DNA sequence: TGCGCCAGCAGCCCATCCCACGACAGAGATGAGCAGTTCTTC.

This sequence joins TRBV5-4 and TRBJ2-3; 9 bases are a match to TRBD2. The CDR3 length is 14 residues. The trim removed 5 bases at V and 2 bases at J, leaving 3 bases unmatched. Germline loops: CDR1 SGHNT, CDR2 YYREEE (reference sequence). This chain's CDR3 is CASSLAGTTDTQYF. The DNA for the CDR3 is TGTGCCAGCAGTCTAGCGGGGACCACAGATACGCAGTATTTT.

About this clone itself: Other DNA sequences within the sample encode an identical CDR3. CDR3 in amino acids: CATSAGTSTDTQYF. CDR3 DNA: TGTGCCACCAGTGCCGGGACAAGCACAGATACGCAGTATTTT. This sequence joins TRBV24-1 and TRBJ2-3; tentative D call: TRBD1 (6 bases). The germline gives CDR1 KGHDR, CDR2 SFDVKD. This CDR3 contains 14 residues. Trimming took off 5 bases at V and 0 bases at J, with 8 bases between the two ends.

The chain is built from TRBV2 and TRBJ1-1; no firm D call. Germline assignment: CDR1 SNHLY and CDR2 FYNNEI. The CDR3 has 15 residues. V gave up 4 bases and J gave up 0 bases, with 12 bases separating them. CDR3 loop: CASSGVGDMNTEAFF. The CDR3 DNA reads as TGTGCCAGCAGTGGGGTAGGAGATATGAACACTGAAGCTTTCTTT.

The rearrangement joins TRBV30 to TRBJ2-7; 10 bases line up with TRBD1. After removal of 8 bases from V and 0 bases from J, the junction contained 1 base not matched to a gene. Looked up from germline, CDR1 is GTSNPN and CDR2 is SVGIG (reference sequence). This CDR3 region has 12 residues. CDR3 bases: TGTGCCGGGACAGGGGCCTCCTACGAGCAGTACTTC. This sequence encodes CAGTGASYEQYF. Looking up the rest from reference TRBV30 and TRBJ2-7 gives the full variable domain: SQTIHQWPATLVQPVGSPLSLECTVEGTSNPNLYWYRQAAGRGLQLLFYSVGIGQISSEVPQNLSASRPQDRQFILSSKKLLLSDSGFYLCAGTGASYEQYFGPGTRLTVT.

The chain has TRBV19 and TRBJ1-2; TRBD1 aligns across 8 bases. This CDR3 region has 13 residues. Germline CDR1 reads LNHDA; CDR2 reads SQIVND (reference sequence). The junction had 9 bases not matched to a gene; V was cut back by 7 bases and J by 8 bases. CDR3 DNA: TGTGCCAGTAATTTCGACAGGGGAGGCGGCTACACCTTC. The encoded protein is CASNFDRGGGYTF. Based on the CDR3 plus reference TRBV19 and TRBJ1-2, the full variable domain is DGGITQSPKYLFRKEGQNVTLSCEQNLNHDAMYWYRQDPGQGLRLIYYSQIVNDFQKGDIAEGYSVSREKKESFPLTVTSAQKNPTAFYLCASNFDRGGGYTFGSGTRLTVV.

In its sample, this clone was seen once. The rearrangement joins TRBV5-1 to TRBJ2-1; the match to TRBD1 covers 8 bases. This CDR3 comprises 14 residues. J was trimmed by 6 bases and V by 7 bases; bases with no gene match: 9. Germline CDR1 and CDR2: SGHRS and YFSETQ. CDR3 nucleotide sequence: TGCGCCAGCGGAACAGGGGGTTTAGGCAATGAGCAGTTCTTC. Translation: CASGTGGLGNEQFF.

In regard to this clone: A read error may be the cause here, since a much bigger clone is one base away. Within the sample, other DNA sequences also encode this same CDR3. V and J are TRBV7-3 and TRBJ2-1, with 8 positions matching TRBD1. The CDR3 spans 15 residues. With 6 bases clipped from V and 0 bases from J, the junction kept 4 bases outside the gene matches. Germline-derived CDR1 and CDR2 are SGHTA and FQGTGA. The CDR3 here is CASSSTGGSYNEQFF. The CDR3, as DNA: TGTGCCAGCAGTTCTACAGGGGGCTCCTACAATGAGCAGTTCTTC.

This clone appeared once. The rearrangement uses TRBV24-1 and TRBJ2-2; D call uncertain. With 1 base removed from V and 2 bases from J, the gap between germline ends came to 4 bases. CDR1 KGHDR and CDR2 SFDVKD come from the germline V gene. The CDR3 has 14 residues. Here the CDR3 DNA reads TGTGCCACCAGTGATTTCACTAACACCGGGGAGCTGTTTTTT. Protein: CATSDFTNTGELFF.

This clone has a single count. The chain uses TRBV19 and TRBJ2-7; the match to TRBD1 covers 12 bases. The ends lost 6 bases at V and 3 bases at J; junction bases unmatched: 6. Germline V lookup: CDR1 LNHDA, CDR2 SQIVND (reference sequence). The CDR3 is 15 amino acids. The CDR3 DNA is TGTGCCAGTAGCCCCGGGACAGGGGGCGTCTACGAGCAGTACTTC. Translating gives CASSPGTGGVYEQYF.

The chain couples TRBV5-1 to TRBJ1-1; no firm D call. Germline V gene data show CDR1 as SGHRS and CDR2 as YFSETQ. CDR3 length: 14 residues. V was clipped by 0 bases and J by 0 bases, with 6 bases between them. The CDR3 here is CASSLEHLNTEAFF. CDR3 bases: TGCGCCAGCAGCTTGGAGCACTTGAACACTGAAGCTTTCTTT.

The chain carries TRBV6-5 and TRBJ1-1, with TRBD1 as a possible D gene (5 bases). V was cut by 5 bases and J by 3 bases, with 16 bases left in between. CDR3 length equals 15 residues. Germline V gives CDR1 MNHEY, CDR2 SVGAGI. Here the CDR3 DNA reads TGTGCCAGCAGTCACTGGGTGCGGGGGGACACTGAAGCTTTCTTT. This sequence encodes CASSHWVRGDTEAFF.

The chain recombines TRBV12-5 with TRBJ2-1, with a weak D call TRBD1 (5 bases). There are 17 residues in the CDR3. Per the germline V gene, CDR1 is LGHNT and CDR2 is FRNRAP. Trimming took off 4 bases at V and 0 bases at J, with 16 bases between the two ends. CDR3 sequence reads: CASGSPHTGSSYNEQFF. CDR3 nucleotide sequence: TGTGCTAGTGGTTCCCCTCATACAGGAAGCTCCTACAATGAGCAGTTCTTC.

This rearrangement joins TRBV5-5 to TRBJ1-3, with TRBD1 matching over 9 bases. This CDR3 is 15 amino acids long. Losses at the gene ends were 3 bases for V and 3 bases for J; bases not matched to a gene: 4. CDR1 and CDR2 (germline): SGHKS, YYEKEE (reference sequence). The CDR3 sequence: CASSSGTGFGNTIYF. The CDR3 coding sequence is TGTGCCAGCAGCTCCGGGACAGGGTTTGGAAACACCATATATTTT.

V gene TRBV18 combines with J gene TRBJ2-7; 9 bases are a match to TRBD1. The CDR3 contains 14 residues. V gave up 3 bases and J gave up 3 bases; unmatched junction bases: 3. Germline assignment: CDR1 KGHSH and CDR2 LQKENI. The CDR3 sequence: CASSPDRGFYEQYF. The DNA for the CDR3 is TGTGCCAGCTCACCGGACAGGGGCTTCTACGAGCAGTACTTC.

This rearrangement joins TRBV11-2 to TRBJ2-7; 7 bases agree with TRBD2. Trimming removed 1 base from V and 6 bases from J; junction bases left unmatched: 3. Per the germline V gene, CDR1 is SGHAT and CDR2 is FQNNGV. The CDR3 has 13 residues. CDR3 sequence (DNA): TGTGCCAGCAGCTTAGTTGCGGGAGTCGAGCAGTACTTC. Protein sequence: CASSLVAGVEQYF.

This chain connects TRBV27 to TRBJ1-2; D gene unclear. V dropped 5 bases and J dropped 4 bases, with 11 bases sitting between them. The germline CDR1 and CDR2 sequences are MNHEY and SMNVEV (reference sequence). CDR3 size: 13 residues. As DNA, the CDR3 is TGTGCCAGCAGTAGCGGACCTTTCTATGGCTACACCTTC. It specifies CASSSGPFYGYTF.